The sequence of this T cell receptor (beta chain) was determined in a study of T cells in Graves' hyperthyroidism and ophthalmopathy. General observations from the study: A median about 6.5 months before onset, the model predicted ophthalmopathy.

Regarding this clonotype: Its target is not known.

Uncontrolled infection, other autoimmune disease, pregnancy or lactation led to exclusion. The TCR beta CDR3 regions underwent amplification using RNA transcripts as the source. TCR CDR3 underwent first-round RT-PCR with the HTBI primer set. TCRdb re-called the multiplex PCR reads through MiXCR, storing one row per CDR3 protein. The data show more than 500,000 distinct CDR3 sequences, with about half seen just once and around 20% held by the top ten. Losses at the gene ends were 6 bases for V and 2 bases for J; bases not matched to a gene: 9. CDR1 SGHTA and CDR2 FQGNSA come from the germline V gene. CDR3 length: 15 amino acids.

This receptor was identified in an adult woman with Graves' disease, either hyperthyroidism or ophthalmopathy (not recorded which). Sequenced sample: peripheral blood or thyroid tissue (not recorded which). The chain uses TRBV7-2 and TRBJ2-5; 7 bases are shared with TRBD1. The chain's CDR3 is CASSPGDREQETQYF. The CDR3 DNA is TGTGCCAGCAGTCCAGGTGACAGGGAACAAGAGACCCAGTACTTC.